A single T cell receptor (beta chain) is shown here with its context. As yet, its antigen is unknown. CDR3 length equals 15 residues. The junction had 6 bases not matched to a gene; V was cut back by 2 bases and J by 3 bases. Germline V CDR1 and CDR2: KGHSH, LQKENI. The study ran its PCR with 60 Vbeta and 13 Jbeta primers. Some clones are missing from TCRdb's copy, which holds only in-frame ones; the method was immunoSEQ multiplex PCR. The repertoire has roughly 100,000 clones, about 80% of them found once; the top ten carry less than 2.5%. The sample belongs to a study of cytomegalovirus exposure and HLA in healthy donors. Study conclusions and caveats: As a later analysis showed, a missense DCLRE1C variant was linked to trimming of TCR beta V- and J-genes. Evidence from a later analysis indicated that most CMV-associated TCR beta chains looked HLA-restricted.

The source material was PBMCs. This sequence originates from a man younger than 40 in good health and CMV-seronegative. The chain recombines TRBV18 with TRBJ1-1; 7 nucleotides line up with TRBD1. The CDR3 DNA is TGTGCCAGCTCACCATCGACAGGGACATACACTGAAGCTTTCTTT. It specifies CASSPSTGTYTEAFF.